The entry below gives a single T cell receptor (beta chain) sequence along with its context. What it binds is unknown. The entry originates in a study of spatial heterogeneity in lung cancer. Study-wide points: Higher tumor mutation counts went along with higher counts of expanded intratumoral alpha and beta TCRs.

Time point noted: sample taken at primary tumor resection. With V trimmed by 2 bases and J by 5 bases, 9 bases remained unmatched. The CDR3 loop spans 15 amino acids. In germline, CDR1 is SGDLS, CDR2 YYNGEE. TCRdb re-analysed the 5' RACE reads in MiXCR, keeping a single row per CDR3 protein. The data show over 8,500 distinct CDR3 sequences, with approximately 15% seen just once and 14% held by the top ten. The chain joins TRBV9 to TRBJ2-5; 7 bases are shared with TRBD2. The sequencing here drew on lung tumor tissue, taken at surgery. The origin of this receptor is a male donor with early-stage non-small cell lung cancer. The CDR3 reads CASSVAPGGGETQYF. CDR3 nucleotides: TGTGCCAGCAGCGTTGCCCCGGGAGGAGGGGAGACCCAGTACTTC.